This T cell receptor (beta chain) was captured in a study of blood T cell repertoires in COVID-19. Study-wide background: In each case, the material was cDNA or gDNA derived from T cells, B-cell-depleted T cells, or PBMCs.

The repertoire was sequenced with immunoSEQ multiplex PCR; TCRdb's copy has only in-frame clones and lacks some. The sample lists about 380,000 clones, over 75% occurring once. V lost 4 bases and J lost 7; bases outside the gene matches: 9. Germline V gene sequence: CDR1 LGHNA, CDR2 YNFKEQ. The CDR3 covers 15 residues. The age range of participants was about 18 to 100 years, with residence in around 22 US areas. Source material: PBMCs or T cells enriched from blood (not recorded which). This TCR came from a woman aged 30 to 39 who had recovered from COVID-19. The chain couples TRBV4-2 to TRBJ1-2, with 10 bases identical to TRBD1. The DNA for the CDR3 is TGTGCCAGCAGCCGGATGGACAGGGGGATGGCTGGCTACACCTTC. It yields the protein CASSRMDRGMAGYTF.